The sequence of this T cell receptor (beta chain) was determined in a study of T cell clusters in autoimmune cytopenias. Across the study: A median of about 54,000 TRB reads per sample yielded a median around 2,500 distinct clonotypes. Overall study results and limits: TRB repertoire shifts in secondary cytopenia and chronic lymphocytic leukemia mostly reflected lymphoma, not autoimmunity.

On this clonotype: Its antigen is unknown.

Each sample's input was roughly 250 ng genomic DNA, some 34,000 genome equivalents. Germline loops: CDR1 SGHAT, CDR2 FQNNGV. There are 12 residues in the CDR3. TRB rearrangements were amplified by touch-down multiplex PCR with mixed TRB-A/B primers. TCRdb re-called the multiplex PCR reads; one entry per CDR3 protein, DNA not given. The table for this sample gives nearly 5,500 distinct CDR3 sequences. These records were also assigned to another study, of T cell repertoires in aging, cancer and after chemotherapy.

The chain carries TRBV11-2 and TRBJ1-1. The sequencing input was peripheral blood. This clonotype was sampled from a human donor in good health. The CDR3 loop is CASSVLNTEAFF.